These T cell receptor beta chains were read from a single sample in a study of tumour-infiltrating T cells in Burkitt lymphoma. TCRdb's table, derived via immunoSEQ multiplex PCR, lists solely in-frame clones and lacks some. In the table there are roughly 990 clones, about an eighth of which are singletons. The sample was tumor tissue. These receptors were obtained from a human donor with Burkitt lymphoma. Both conserved end residues are part of each CDR3. A D gene is named only where the DNA matches it firmly. Rows may omit the clone size; those that give it use once, few, many or a size class.

D gene: .; clone size: .; CDR3 length: 15; V gene: TRBV28; J gene: TRBJ1-3; CDR3 DNA: TGTGCCAGCAGTCGGTCCTACAACTCTGGAAACACCATATATTTT; CDR3 protein: CASSRSYNSGNTIYF
D gene: .; clone size: .; CDR3 length: 16; V gene: TRBV29-1; J gene: TRBJ2-3; CDR3 DNA: TGCAGCGTTGTACGACGCGGGCAGCTCCACACAGATACGCAGTATTTT; CDR3 protein: CSVVRRGQLHTDTQYF
D gene: .; clone size: few; CDR3 length: 13; V gene: TRBV7-9; J gene: TRBJ1-5; CDR3 DNA: TGTGCCAGCAGCTTAGACCAGGCCAGGCCCCAGCATTTT; CDR3 protein: CASSLDQARPQHF
D gene: .; clone size: large; CDR3 length: 11; V gene: TRBV29-1; J gene: TRBJ2-1; CDR3 DNA: TGCAGCCCTGAGAGTCAGGGTGAGCAGTTCTTC; CDR3 protein: CSPESQGEQFF
D gene: .; clone size: few; CDR3 length: 14; V gene: TRBV10-3; J gene: TRBJ1-4; CDR3 DNA: TGTGCCATCAGTGAAGGGTTGACTAATGAAAAACTGTTTTTT; CDR3 protein: CAISEGLTNEKLFF
D gene: TRBD1; clone size: .; CDR3 length: 14; V gene: TRBV7-2; J gene: TRBJ2-7; CDR3 DNA: TGTGCCAGCAGCTTAAACGGCAGGGGGTACGAGCAGTACTTC; CDR3 protein: CASSLNGRGYEQYF
D gene: .; clone size: .; CDR3 length: 13; V gene: TRBV5-1; J gene: TRBJ2-7; CDR3 DNA: TGCGCCAGCAGCCCCGGGAACGGGAACGAGCAGTACTTC; CDR3 protein: CASSPGNGNEQYF
D gene: TRBD2; clone size: .; CDR3 length: 15; V gene: TRBV5-1; J gene: TRBJ2-2; CDR3 DNA: TGCGCCAGCAGCTTACCGCGGGGGGGCACCGGGGAGCTGTTTTTT; CDR3 protein: CASSLPRGGTGELFF
D gene: .; clone size: .; CDR3 length: 13; V gene: TRBV5-6; J gene: TRBJ1-1; CDR3 DNA: TGTGCCAGCAGCTTGGGGTGGCAGTTTGAAGCTTTCTTT; CDR3 protein: CASSLGWQFEAFF
D gene: .; clone size: few; CDR3 length: 18; V gene: TRBV15; J gene: TRBJ2-2; CDR3 DNA: TGTGCCACCAGCAGACCCCCAGGGGTAAACCGGAACACCGGGGAGCTGTTTTTT; CDR3 protein: CATSRPPGVNRNTGELFF
D gene: .; clone size: few; CDR3 length: 13; V gene: TRBV5-1; J gene: TRBJ1-1; CDR3 DNA: TGCGCCAGCAGTTTGCTGGGGGGAACGGAAGCTTTCTTT; CDR3 protein: CASSLLGGTEAFF
D gene: TRBD2; clone size: few; CDR3 length: 19; V gene: TRBV11-2; J gene: TRBJ2-1; CDR3 DNA: TGTGCCAGCAGCGGAGCCCTGGCTAGCGGGAGTCGCTCCTACAATGAGCAGTTCTTC; CDR3 protein: CASSGALASGSRSYNEQFF
D gene: TRBD1; clone size: .; CDR3 length: 18; V gene: TRBV16; J gene: TRBJ1-2; CDR3 DNA: TGTGCCAGCAGCGCCATCCCGGGGACAGCCAGCTGGGACTATGGCTACACCTTC; CDR3 protein: CASSAIPGTASWDYGYTF
D gene: .; clone size: .; CDR3 length: 16; V gene: TRBV4-1; J gene: TRBJ2-2; CDR3 DNA: TGCGCCAGCAGCCTAGGTGGGGGGGGCCCCGGCGGGGAGCTGTTTTTT; CDR3 protein: CASSLGGGGPGGELFF
D gene: .; clone size: few; CDR3 length: 15; V gene: TRBV5-3; J gene: TRBJ2-2; CDR3 DNA: TGTGCCAGAAGCTTTGTCTCTAGGAAGGCCGGGGAGCTGTTTTTT; CDR3 protein: CARSFVSRKAGELFF
D gene: .; clone size: few; CDR3 length: 12; V gene: TRBV6-5; J gene: TRBJ2-7; CDR3 DNA: TGTGCCAGCGGGCTGGCTTTGGGGGAGCAGTACTTC; CDR3 protein: CASGLALGEQYF
D gene: .; clone size: .; CDR3 length: 17; V gene: TRBV7-3; J gene: TRBJ2-1; CDR3 DNA: TGTGCCAGCAGCTTAACGCCCGGTTCAGGCTATTACAATGAGCAGTTCTTC; CDR3 protein: CASSLTPGSGYYNEQFF
D gene: TRBD1; clone size: few; CDR3 length: 17; V gene: TRBV30; J gene: TRBJ1-5; CDR3 DNA: TGTGCCTGGAGCATTGGACAGGGGGCGCCGAGCAATCAGCCCCAGCATTTT; CDR3 protein: CAWSIGQGAPSNQPQHF
D gene: TRBD2; clone size: .; CDR3 length: 15; V gene: TRBV5-1; J gene: TRBJ2-1; CDR3 DNA: TGCGCCAGCAGCCTGCGACTAGCGGGAGGGGGTGAGCAGTTCTTC; CDR3 protein: CASSLRLAGGGEQFF
D gene: .; clone size: .; CDR3 length: 13; V gene: TRBV10-3; J gene: TRBJ1-1; CDR3 DNA: TGTGCCATCAGCGGACAGCCGAACACTGAAGCTTTCTTT; CDR3 protein: CAISGQPNTEAFF
D gene: TRBD2; clone size: .; CDR3 length: 15; V gene: TRBV6-5; J gene: TRBJ2-1; CDR3 DNA: TGTGCCAGCAGTTACTCCGGCGGGAGGGTCAATGAGCAGTTCTTC; CDR3 protein: CASSYSGGRVNEQFF
D gene: .; clone size: few; CDR3 length: 12; V gene: TRBV13; J gene: TRBJ1-4; CDR3 DNA: TGTGCCAGCAGCTTAGCGGGCGAAAAACTGTTTTTT; CDR3 protein: CASSLAGEKLFF
D gene: .; clone size: few; CDR3 length: 15; V gene: TRBV5-1; J gene: TRBJ2-3; CDR3 DNA: TGCGCCAGTAAAGCCAAGACGACTAGCACAGATACGCAGTATTTT; CDR3 protein: CASKAKTTSTDTQYF
D gene: TRBD1; clone size: .; CDR3 length: 15; V gene: TRBV9; J gene: TRBJ2-1; CDR3 DNA: TGTGCCAGCAGCCTCACCGGGACAGGGGGCAATGAGCAGTTCTTC; CDR3 protein: CASSLTGTGGNEQFF
D gene: .; clone size: few; CDR3 length: 14; V gene: TRBV28; J gene: TRBJ2-3; CDR3 DNA: TGTGCCAGCGGGCGGGGTATGAGCACAGATACGCAGTATTTT; CDR3 protein: CASGRGMSTDTQYF
D gene: .; clone size: once; CDR3 length: 13; V gene: TRBV29-1; J gene: TRBJ2-7; CDR3 DNA: TGCAGCGTTGCACACGGAAACTCCTACGAGCAGTACTTC; CDR3 protein: CSVAHGNSYEQYF
D gene: TRBD2; clone size: few; CDR3 length: 15; V gene: TRBV5-1; J gene: TRBJ2-7; CDR3 DNA: TGCGCCAGCAGATCGGGTAGCGGGAACTCCTACGAGCAGTACTTC; CDR3 protein: CASRSGSGNSYEQYF
D gene: .; clone size: .; CDR3 length: 15; V gene: TRBV18; J gene: TRBJ2-3; CDR3 DNA: TGTGCCAGCTCACCAGGGGTCCGAAGCACAGATACGCAGTATTTT; CDR3 protein: CASSPGVRSTDTQYF
D gene: TRBD1; clone size: .; CDR3 length: 16; V gene: TRBV5-1; J gene: TRBJ2-5; CDR3 DNA: TGCGCCAGCAGCTTGGTGGTGGACAGGAGGCCGGAGACCCAGTACTTC; CDR3 protein: CASSLVVDRRPETQYF
D gene: .; clone size: few; CDR3 length: 15; V gene: TRBV6-6; J gene: TRBJ2-5; CDR3 DNA: TGTGCCAGCAGTTACCAGGGTGGAGACCAAGAGACCCAGTACTTC; CDR3 protein: CASSYQGGDQETQYF
D gene: .; clone size: few; CDR3 length: 14; V gene: TRBV10-3; J gene: TRBJ2-3; CDR3 DNA: TGTGCCATCAGGAAAACTGCGGGGAAAGATACGCAGTATTTT; CDR3 protein: CAIRKTAGKDTQYF
D gene: TRBD1; clone size: .; CDR3 length: 19; V gene: TRBV7-6; J gene: TRBJ2-7; CDR3 DNA: TGTGCCAGCAGCTTAGTCGGGACAGGGGGTGGGGGAAAGATCGACGAGCAGTACTTC; CDR3 protein: CASSLVGTGGGGKIDEQYF
D gene: .; clone size: few; CDR3 length: 17; V gene: TRBV9; J gene: TRBJ2-1; CDR3 DNA: TGTGCCAGCAGCGTACGCGGAGCCGGGCCAAGGGCCGATGAGCAGTTCTTC; CDR3 protein: CASSVRGAGPRADEQFF
D gene: .; clone size: large; CDR3 length: 15; V gene: TRBV9; J gene: TRBJ2-5; CDR3 DNA: TGTGCCAGCAGCGCGGGTGACATCTACCAAGAGACCCAGTACTTC; CDR3 protein: CASSAGDIYQETQYF
D gene: .; clone size: few; CDR3 length: 16; V gene: TRBV25-1; J gene: TRBJ2-1; CDR3 DNA: TGTGCCAGCAGTGACCAAAGGACAGTCGCGCGCGATGAGCAGTTCTTC; CDR3 protein: CASSDQRTVARDEQFF
D gene: .; clone size: few; CDR3 length: 13; V gene: TRBV9; J gene: TRBJ1-1; CDR3 DNA: TGTGCCAGCAGCGTTTTCCAGCACACTGAAGCTTTCTTT; CDR3 protein: CASSVFQHTEAFF
D gene: .; clone size: few; CDR3 length: 13; V gene: TRBV2; J gene: TRBJ1-1; CDR3 DNA: TGTGCCAGCAGAGGACAGCCGAACACTGAAGCTTTCTTT; CDR3 protein: CASRGQPNTEAFF
D gene: .; clone size: few; CDR3 length: 12; V gene: TRBV7-9; J gene: TRBJ2-1; CDR3 DNA: TGTGCCAGCTCTTGGGGGAACAATGAGCAGTTCTTC; CDR3 protein: CASSWGNNEQFF
D gene: .; clone size: few; CDR3 length: 14; V gene: TRBV15; J gene: TRBJ1-1; CDR3 DNA: TGTGCCACCAGCAGAGCGGGGCGCGGCACTGAAGCTTTCTTT; CDR3 protein: CATSRAGRGTEAFF
D gene: .; clone size: .; CDR3 length: 12; V gene: TRBV29-1; J gene: TRBJ2-7; CDR3 DNA: TGCAGCGTTGTTAGTCCGAACTACGAGCAGTACTTC; CDR3 protein: CSVVSPNYEQYF
D gene: .; clone size: few; CDR3 length: 13; V gene: TRBV19; J gene: TRBJ2-1; CDR3 DNA: TGTGCCAGTAGTATACCCCATGGGAATGAGCAGTTCTTC; CDR3 protein: CASSIPHGNEQFF
D gene: .; clone size: .; CDR3 length: 14; V gene: TRBV18; J gene: TRBJ2-4; CDR3 DNA: TGTGCCAGCTCACCACCGTATGGAATAAACATTCAGTACTTC; CDR3 protein: CASSPPYGINIQYF
D gene: .; clone size: few; CDR3 length: 15; V gene: TRBV6-6; J gene: TRBJ2-7; CDR3 DNA: TGTGCCAGCAGTCAACCGGAAAGGAGCTCCTACGAGCAGTACTTC; CDR3 protein: CASSQPERSSYEQYF
D gene: TRBD1; clone size: few; CDR3 length: 15; V gene: TRBV10-1; J gene: TRBJ2-1; CDR3 DNA: TGCGCCAGCAGTGAATCGGGACAGGGCCTCAATGAGCAGTTCTTC; CDR3 protein: CASSESGQGLNEQFF
D gene: .; clone size: .; CDR3 length: 21; V gene: TRBV5-1; J gene: TRBJ1-2; CDR3 DNA: TGCGCCAGCAGCTTGGTCCCTACTTTGGTCCCAAAACCCGACAGGAATTATGGCTACACCTTC; CDR3 protein: CASSLVPTLVPKPDRNYGYTF
D gene: TRBD1; clone size: .; CDR3 length: 12; V gene: TRBV29-1; J gene: TRBJ1-2; CDR3 DNA: TGCAGCGTTGAAACAGGGGGCTTTGGCTACACCTTC; CDR3 protein: CSVETGGFGYTF
D gene: TRBD2; clone size: few; CDR3 length: 17; V gene: TRBV7-3; J gene: TRBJ2-1; CDR3 DNA: TGTGCCAGCAGCCTACAACCCTGGACTAGCTGGGACAATGAGCAGTTCTTC; CDR3 protein: CASSLQPWTSWDNEQFF
D gene: .; clone size: .; CDR3 length: 15; V gene: TRBV4-2; J gene: TRBJ2-1; CDR3 DNA: TGTGCCAGCAGCCAAAATCCGCGGGGCTACAATGAGCAGTTCTTC; CDR3 protein: CASSQNPRGYNEQFF
D gene: .; clone size: .; CDR3 length: 16; V gene: TRBV27; J gene: TRBJ1-2; CDR3 DNA: TGTGCCAGCAGTCTCAAGGGGGGAGTGGGGAACTATGGCTACACCTTC; CDR3 protein: CASSLKGGVGNYGYTF
D gene: .; clone size: .; CDR3 length: 14; V gene: TRBV10-2; J gene: TRBJ2-7; CDR3 DNA: .; CDR3 protein: CASILDRGAYEQYF
D gene: .; clone size: .; CDR3 length: 13; V gene: TRBV2; J gene: TRBJ2-5; CDR3 DNA: TGTGCCAGCAAGATGGAGATCCAAGAGACCCAGTACTTC; CDR3 protein: CASKMEIQETQYF
D gene: .; clone size: .; CDR3 length: 16; V gene: TRBV7-2; J gene: TRBJ1-3; CDR3 DNA: TGTGCCATTCGAGGAGAGAAGATGAGCTCTGGAAACACCATATATTTT; CDR3 protein: CAIRGEKMSSGNTIYF
D gene: TRBD1; clone size: .; CDR3 length: 16; V gene: TRBV30; J gene: TRBJ2-2; CDR3 DNA: TGTGCCTGGAGTAGTTCGGGACAGGGGTCCCCCCGGGAGCTGTTTTTT; CDR3 protein: CAWSSSGQGSPRELFF
D gene: .; clone size: .; CDR3 length: 14; V gene: TRBV5-6; J gene: TRBJ2-7; CDR3 DNA: TGTGCCAGCAGCACCCTGGGCCACTCCTACGAGCAGTACTTC; CDR3 protein: CASSTLGHSYEQYF
D gene: .; clone size: few; CDR3 length: 13; V gene: TRBV15; J gene: TRBJ2-4; CDR3 DNA: TGTACCGTATCCGGGGTAGCCAAAAACATTCAGTACTTC; CDR3 protein: CTVSGVAKNIQYF
D gene: .; clone size: few; CDR3 length: 14; V gene: TRBV4-1; J gene: TRBJ1-4; CDR3 DNA: TGCGCCAGCAGCCAAGGGGGGTATGGAGAAAAACTGTTTTTT; CDR3 protein: CASSQGGYGEKLFF
D gene: TRBD1; clone size: few; CDR3 length: 15; V gene: TRBV15; J gene: TRBJ2-7; CDR3 DNA: TGTGCCACCAGCACCCGGGACAGGGGATACTACGAGCAGTACTTC; CDR3 protein: CATSTRDRGYYEQYF